A single T cell receptor (beta chain) is shown here with its context. The data originate from a study of blood T cell repertoires in COVID-19. Study overall: T cells, B-cell-depleted T cells, or PBMCs supplied cDNA or gDNA.

Under the authors' procedure: The assay estimated nucleated cells by amplifying reference gene primers. Here immunoSEQ multiplex PCR was the method, and the copy in TCRdb shows in-frame clones only, minus some. The V and J calls and clone size come from that table; D and trimming were worked out from the DNA. The repertoire holds roughly 38,000 clones, over 80% seen once, with around 4.9% in the top ten. This TCR was recovered from a man over 45 with active COVID-19. Sequencing used peripheral blood.

The CDR3 DNA follows: TGTGCCAGCAAACTACAGGGTCCGGCTGGAAAACTGTTTTTT. Encoded protein: CASKLQGPAGKLFF. The rearrangement links TRBV2 to TRBJ1-4; weak D call: TRBD1 (6 bases). Germline V gene sequence: CDR1 SNHLY, CDR2 FYNNEI. This CDR3 is built from 14 residues. Trimming cost V 7 bases and J 10 bases, with 19 bases left between them.